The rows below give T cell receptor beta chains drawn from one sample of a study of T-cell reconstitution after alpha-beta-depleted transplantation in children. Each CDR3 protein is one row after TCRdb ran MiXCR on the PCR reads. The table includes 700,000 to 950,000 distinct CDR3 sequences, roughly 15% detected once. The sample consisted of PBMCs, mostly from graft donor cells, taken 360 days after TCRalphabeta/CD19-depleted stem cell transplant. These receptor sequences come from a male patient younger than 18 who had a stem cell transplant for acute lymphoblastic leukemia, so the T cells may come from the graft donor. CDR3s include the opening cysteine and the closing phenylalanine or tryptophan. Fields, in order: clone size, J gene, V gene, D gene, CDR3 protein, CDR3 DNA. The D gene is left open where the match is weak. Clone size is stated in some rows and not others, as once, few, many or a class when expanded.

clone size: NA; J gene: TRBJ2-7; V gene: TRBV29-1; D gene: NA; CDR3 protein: CSVEVTAYEQYF; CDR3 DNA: TGCAGCGTTGAAGTCACCGCCTACGAGCAGTACTTC
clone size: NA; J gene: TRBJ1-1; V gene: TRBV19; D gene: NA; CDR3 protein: CASSIYRTVNTEAFF; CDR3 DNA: TGTGCCAGTAGTATTTATCGGACGGTGAACACTGAAGCTTTCTTT
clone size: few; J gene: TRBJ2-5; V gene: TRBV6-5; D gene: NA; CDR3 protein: CASSYGGSQETQYF; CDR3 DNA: TGTGCCAGCAGTTACGGGGGGAGCCAAGAGACCCAGTACTTC
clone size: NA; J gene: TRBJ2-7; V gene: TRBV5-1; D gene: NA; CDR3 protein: CASSWQGHAYEQYF; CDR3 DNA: TGCGCCAGCAGCTGGCAGGGACATGCCTACGAGCAGTACTTC
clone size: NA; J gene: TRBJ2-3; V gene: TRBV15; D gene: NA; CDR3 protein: CATSATDTQYF; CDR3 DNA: TGTGCCACCAGCGCCACGGATACGCAGTATTTT
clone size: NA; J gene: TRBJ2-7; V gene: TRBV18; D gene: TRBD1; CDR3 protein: CASSPQGDGRFPYEQYF; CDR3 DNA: TGTGCCAGCTCACCCCAGGGGGACGGAAGATTTCCCTACGAGCAGTACTTC
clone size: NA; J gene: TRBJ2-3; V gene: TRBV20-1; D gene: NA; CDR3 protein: CSASERDIGTDTQYF; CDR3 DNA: TGCAGTGCCAGTGAGCGGGACATAGGCACAGATACGCAGTATTTT
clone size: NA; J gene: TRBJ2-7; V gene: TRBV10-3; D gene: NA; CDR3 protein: CAISESESKERLGEQYF; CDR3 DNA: TGTGCCATCAGTGAGTCGGAAAGCAAAGAGCGGTTGGGCGAGCAGTACTTC
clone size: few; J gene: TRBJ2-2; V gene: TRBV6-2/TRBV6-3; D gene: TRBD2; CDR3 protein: CASRRPPTSWYDTGELFF; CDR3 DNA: TGTGCCAGCAGACGTCCCCCGACTAGCTGGTACGACACCGGGGAGCTGTTTTTT
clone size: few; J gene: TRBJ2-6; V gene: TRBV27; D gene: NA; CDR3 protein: CASSSLAGGANVLTF; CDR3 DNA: TGTGCCAGCAGTTCATTGGCGGGCGGGGCCAACGTCCTGACTTTC
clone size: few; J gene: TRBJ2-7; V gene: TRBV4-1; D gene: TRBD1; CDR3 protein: CASSLPPGQGNYEQYF; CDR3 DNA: TGCGCCAGCAGCCTCCCCCCGGGACAGGGGAACTACGAGCAGTACTTC
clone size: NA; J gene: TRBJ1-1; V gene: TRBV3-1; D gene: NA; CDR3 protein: CASGGGGPVDTEAFF; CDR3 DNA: TGTGCCAGCGGGGGCGGGGGTCCGGTGGACACTGAAGCTTTCTTT
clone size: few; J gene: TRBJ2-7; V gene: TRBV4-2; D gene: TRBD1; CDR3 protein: CASSAAGTVTYEQYF; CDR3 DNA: TGTGCCAGCAGCGCTGCCGGGACAGTAACCTACGAGCAGTACTTC
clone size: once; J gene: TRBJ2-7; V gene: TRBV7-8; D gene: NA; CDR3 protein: CASSFRHRRPGPYEQYF; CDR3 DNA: TGTGCCAGCAGCTTTCGGCATCGCCGCCCGGGTCCCTACGAGCAGTACTTC
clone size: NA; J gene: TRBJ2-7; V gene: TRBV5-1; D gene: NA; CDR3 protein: CASSLVFLGEQYF; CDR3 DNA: TGCGCCAGCAGCTTGGTTTTTTTGGGCGAGCAGTACTTC
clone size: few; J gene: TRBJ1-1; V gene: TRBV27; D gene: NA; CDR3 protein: CASNKLGVRTEAFF; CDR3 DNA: TGTGCCAGCAACAAACTTGGGGTGAGGACTGAAGCTTTCTTT
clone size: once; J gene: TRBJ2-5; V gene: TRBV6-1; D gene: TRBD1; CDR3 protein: CASRDRGGVRETQYF; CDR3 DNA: TGTGCCAGCAGAGACAGGGGGGGGGTACGAGAGACCCAGTACTTC
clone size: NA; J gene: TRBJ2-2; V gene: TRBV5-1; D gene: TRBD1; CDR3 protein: CASSSTGGEAGELFF; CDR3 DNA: TGCGCCAGCAGCTCAACAGGGGGCGAGGCCGGGGAGCTGTTTTTT
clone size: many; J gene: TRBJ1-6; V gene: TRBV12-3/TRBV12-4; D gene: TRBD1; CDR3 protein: CASSPGQGARNSPLHF; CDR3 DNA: TGTGCCAGCAGTCCCGGACAGGGGGCGCGTAATTCACCCCTCCACTTT
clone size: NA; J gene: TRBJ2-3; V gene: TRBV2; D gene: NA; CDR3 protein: CASSDREETDTQYF; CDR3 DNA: TGTGCCAGCAGTGACAGGGAAGAGACAGATACGCAGTATTTT
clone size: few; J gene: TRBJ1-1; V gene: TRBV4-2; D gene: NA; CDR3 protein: CASSQFVGWRRGTEAFF; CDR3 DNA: TGTGCCAGCAGCCAATTCGTGGGATGGAGAAGAGGCACTGAAGCTTTCTTT
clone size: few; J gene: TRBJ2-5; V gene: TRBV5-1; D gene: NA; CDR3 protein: CASSLDLSQETQYF; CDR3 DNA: TGCGCCAGCAGCTTGGACCTCTCTCAAGAGACCCAGTACTTC
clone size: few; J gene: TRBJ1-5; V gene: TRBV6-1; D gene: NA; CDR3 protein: CASSEVDSSNQPQHF; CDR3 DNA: TGTGCCAGCAGTGAAGTGGACAGCAGCAATCAGCCCCAGCATTTT
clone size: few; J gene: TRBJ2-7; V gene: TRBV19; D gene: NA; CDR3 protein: CATDAGSVYEQYF; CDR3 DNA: TGTGCCACGGATGCGGGTTCTGTATACGAGCAGTACTTC
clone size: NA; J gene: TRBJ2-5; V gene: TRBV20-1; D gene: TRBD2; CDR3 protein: CCAREASGTGETQYF; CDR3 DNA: TGCTGTGCTAGAGAGGCTAGCGGGACCGGGGAGACCCAGTACTTC
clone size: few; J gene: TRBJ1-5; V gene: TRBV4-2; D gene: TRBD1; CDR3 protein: CASSQEQGATKQPQHF; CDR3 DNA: TGTGCCAGCAGCCAAGAACAGGGGGCAACAAAACAGCCCCAGCATTTT
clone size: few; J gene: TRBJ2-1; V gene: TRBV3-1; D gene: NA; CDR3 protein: CASSQDHTLFSEQFF; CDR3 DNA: TGTGCCAGCAGCCAAGACCATACACTTTTCAGTGAGCAGTTCTTC
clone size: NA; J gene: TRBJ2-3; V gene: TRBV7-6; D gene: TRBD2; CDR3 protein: CASSLSLPRGLAASTDTQYF; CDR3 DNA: TGTGCCAGCAGCTTATCACTTCCCCGGGGACTAGCGGCTAGCACAGATACGCAGTATTTT
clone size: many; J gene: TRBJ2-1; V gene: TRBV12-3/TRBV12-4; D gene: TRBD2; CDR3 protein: CASRRLAVNEQFF; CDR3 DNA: TGTGCCAGCAGAAGACTAGCGGTAAATGAGCAGTTCTTC
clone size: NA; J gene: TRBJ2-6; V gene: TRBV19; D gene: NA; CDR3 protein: CASSSTTGANVLTF; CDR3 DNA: TGTGCCAGTAGTTCTACTACTGGGGCCAACGTCCTGACTTTC
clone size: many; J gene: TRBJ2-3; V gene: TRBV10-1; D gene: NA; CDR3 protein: CASSVRGTDTQYF; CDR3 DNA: TGCGCCAGCAGTGTGCGGGGAACAGATACGCAGTATTTT
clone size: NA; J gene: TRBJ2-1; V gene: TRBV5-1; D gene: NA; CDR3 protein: CASGPLSSYNEQFF; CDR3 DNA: TGCGCCAGCGGACCATTGAGCTCCTACAATGAGCAGTTCTTC
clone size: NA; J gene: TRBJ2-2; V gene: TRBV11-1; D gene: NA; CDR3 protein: CASSPNPRYRASGELFF; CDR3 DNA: TGTGCCAGCAGCCCCAACCCACGGTACAGGGCTTCGGGGGAGCTGTTTTTT
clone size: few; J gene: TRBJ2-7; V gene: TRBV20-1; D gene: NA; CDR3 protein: CSARNLPSYEQYF; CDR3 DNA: TGCAGTGCTAGAAACCTCCCCTCCTACGAGCAGTACTTC
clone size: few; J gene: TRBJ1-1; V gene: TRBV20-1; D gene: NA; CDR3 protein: CSARSPTVKNTEAFF; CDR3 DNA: TGCAGTGCTAGGTCCCCTACAGTCAAGAACACTGAAGCTTTCTTT
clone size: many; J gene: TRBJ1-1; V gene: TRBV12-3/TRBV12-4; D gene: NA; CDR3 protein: CASTEAFF; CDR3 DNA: TGTGCCAGCACTGAAGCTTTCTTT
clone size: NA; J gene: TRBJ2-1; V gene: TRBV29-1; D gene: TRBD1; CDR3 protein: CSGTGGMSYNEQFF; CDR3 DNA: TGCAGCGGTACAGGGGGCATGAGCTACAATGAGCAGTTCTTC
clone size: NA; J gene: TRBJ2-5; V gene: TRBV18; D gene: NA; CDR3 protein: CASSPPVVIETQYF; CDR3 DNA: TGTGCCAGCTCACCACCGGTAGTCATAGAGACCCAGTACTTC
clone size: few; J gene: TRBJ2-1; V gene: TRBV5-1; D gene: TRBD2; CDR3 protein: CASNLAGAPYNEQFF; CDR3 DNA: TGCGCCAGCAACCTAGCGGGAGCCCCCTACAATGAGCAGTTCTTC
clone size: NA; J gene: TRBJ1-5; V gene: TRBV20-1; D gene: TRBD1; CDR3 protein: CSARRTGGVNQPQHF; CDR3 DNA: TGCAGTGCTCGGAGGACAGGGGGCGTCAATCAGCCCCAGCATTTT
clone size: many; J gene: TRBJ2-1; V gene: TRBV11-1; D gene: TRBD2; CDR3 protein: CASSLERGSSYNEQFF; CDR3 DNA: TGTGCCAGCAGCTTAGAGCGCGGGAGCTCCTACAATGAGCAGTTCTTC
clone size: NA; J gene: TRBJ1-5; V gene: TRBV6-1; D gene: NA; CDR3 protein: CASIQPHSNQPQHF; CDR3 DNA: TGTGCCAGCATTCAACCACATAGCAATCAGCCCCAGCATTTT
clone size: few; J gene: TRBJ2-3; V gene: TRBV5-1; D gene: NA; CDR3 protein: CASSVGTTDTQYF; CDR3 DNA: TGCGCCAGCAGCGTGGGCACCACAGATACGCAGTATTTT
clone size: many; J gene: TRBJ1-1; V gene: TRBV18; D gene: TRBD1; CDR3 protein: CASSRNRGGTEAFF; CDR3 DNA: TGTGCCAGCTCACGAAACAGGGGAGGCACTGAAGCTTTCTTT
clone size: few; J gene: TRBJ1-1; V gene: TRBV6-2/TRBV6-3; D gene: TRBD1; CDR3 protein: CASTLGQGTTEAFF; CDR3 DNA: TGTGCCAGCACCCTGGGACAGGGGACGACTGAAGCTTTCTTT
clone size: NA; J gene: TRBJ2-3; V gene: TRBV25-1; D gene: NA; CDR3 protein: CASSAAPSTDTQYF; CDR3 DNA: TGTGCCAGCAGTGCGGCCCCAAGCACAGATACGCAGTATTTT
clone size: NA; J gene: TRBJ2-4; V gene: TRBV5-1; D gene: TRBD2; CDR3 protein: CASSLGPGTSGRGAKNIQYF; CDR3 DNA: TGCGCCAGCAGCTTGGGCCCCGGGACTAGCGGGAGGGGTGCCAAAAACATTCAGTACTTC
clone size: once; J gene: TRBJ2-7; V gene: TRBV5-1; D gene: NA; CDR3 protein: CASSLVSEDEQYF; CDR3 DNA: TGCGCCAGCAGCTTGGTCAGTGAGGACGAGCAGTACTTC
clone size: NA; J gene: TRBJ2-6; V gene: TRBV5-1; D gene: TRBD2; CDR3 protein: CASRSTSGTGANVLTF; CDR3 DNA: TGCGCCAGCAGATCGACTAGCGGGACTGGGGCCAACGTCCTGACTTTC
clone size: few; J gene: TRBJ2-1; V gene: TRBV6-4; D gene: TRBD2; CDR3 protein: CASGLAGLVRSYNEQFF; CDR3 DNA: TGTGCCAGCGGACTAGCGGGACTTGTCAGGTCCTACAATGAGCAGTTCTTC
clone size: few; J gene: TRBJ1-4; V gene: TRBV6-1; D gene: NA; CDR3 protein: CASRPLGGHEKLFF; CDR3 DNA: TGTGCCAGCAGGCCGCTGGGTGGGCATGAAAAACTGTTTTTT
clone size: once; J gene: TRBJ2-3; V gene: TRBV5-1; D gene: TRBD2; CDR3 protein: CASSRLGLAGEGNTQYF; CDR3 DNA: TGCGCCAGCAGCCGCTTGGGACTAGCGGGGGAAGGGAATACGCAGTATTTT